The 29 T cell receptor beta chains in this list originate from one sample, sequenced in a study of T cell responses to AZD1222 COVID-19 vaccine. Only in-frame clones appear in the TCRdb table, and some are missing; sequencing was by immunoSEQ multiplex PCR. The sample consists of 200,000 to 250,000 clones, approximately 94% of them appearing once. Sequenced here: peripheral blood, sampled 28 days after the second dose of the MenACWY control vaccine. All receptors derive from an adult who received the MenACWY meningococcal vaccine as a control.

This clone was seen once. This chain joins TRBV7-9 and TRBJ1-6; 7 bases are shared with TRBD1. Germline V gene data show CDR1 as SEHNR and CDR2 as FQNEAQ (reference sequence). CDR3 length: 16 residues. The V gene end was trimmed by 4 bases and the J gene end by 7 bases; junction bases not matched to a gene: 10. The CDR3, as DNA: TGTGCCAGCAGCTCCCGGGACAGCGGGCGAAATTCACCCCTCCACTTT. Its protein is CASSSRDSGRNSPLHF.

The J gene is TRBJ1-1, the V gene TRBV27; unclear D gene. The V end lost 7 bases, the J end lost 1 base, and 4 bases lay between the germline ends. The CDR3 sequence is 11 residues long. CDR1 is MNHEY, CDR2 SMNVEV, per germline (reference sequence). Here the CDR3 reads CASTSNTEAFF. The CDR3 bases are TGTGCCAGCACCTCGAACACTGAAGCTTTCTTT.

The CDR3 sequence is CASSLAGTSNEQYF. The CDR3 bases are TGTGCCAGCAGCTTAGCCGGGACTAGCAACGAGCAGTACTTC. The chain couples TRBV7-2 to TRBJ2-7, with 9 bases lining up with TRBD2. The CDR3 is made up of 14 amino acids. Germline values: CDR1 SGHTA, CDR2 FQGNSA. Trimming removed 0 bases from V and 5 bases from J; junction bases left unmatched: 2.

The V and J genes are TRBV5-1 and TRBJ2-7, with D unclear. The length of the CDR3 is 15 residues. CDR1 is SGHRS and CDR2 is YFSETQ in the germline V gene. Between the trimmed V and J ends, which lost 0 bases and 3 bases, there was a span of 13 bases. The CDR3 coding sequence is TGCGCCAGCAGCTTGGAACTATTCGGCGTCTACGAGCAGTACTTC. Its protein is CASSLELFGVYEQYF.

The DNA for the CDR3 is TGTGCCAGCAGTGAAAGGAGGGACAGCTATGGCTACACCTTC. The encoded protein is CASSERRDSYGYTF. This chain links TRBV6-1 with TRBJ1-2; 7 bases map to TRBD1. CDR1 and CDR2 from the germline V gene are MNHNS and SASEGT. The CDR3 has 14 residues. V gave up 2 bases and J gave up 4 bases; unmatched junction bases: 4.

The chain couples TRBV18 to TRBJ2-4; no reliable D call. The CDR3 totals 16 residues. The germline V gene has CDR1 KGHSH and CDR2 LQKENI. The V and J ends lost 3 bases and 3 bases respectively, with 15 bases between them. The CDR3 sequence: CASSPVADARKNIQYF. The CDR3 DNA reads TGTGCCAGCTCACCGGTCGCGGATGCGCGCAAAAACATTCAGTACTTC. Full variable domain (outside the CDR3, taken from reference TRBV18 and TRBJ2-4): NAGVMQNPRHLVRRRGQEARLRCSPMKGHSHVYWYRQLPEEGLKFMVYLQKENIIDESGMPKERFSAEFPKEGPSILRIQQVVRGDSAAYFCASSPVADARKNIQYFGAGTRLSVL.

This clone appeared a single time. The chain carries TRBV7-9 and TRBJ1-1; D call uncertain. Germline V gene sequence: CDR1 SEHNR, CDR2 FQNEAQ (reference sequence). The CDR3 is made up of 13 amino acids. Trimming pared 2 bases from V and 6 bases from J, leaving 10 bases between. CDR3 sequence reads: CASSLTGGSEAFF. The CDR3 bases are TGTGCCAGCAGCTTAACGGGTGGGTCTGAAGCTTTCTTT.

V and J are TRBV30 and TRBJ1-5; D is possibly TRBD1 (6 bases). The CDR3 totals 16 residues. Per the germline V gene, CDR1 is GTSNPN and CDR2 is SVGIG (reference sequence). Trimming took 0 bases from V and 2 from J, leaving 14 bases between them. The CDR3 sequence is CAWSVSGASGNQPQHF. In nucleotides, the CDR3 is TGTGCCTGGAGTGTGTCGGGGGCATCGGGCAATCAGCCCCAGCATTTT.

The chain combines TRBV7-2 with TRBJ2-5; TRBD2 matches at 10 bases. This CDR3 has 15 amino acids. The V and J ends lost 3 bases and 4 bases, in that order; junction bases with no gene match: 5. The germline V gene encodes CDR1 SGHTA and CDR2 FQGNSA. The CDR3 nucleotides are TGTGCCAGCAGCTTGGGAAGCGGGGGGGCAGAGACCCAGTACTTC. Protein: CASSLGSGGAETQYF.

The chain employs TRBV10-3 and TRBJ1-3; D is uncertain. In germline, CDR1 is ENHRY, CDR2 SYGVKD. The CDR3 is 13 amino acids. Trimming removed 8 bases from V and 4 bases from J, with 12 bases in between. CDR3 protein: CAIVEAEGNTIYF. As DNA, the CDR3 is TGTGCCATCGTCGAGGCAGAAGGAAACACCATATATTTT.

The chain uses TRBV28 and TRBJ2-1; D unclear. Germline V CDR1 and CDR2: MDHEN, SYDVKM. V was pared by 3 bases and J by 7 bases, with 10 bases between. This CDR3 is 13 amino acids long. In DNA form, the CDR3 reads TGTGCCAGCAGTTTCCTCTTGGCGAATGAGCAGTTCTTC. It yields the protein CASSFLLANEQFF.

The CDR3 sequence is CASSRIRDRGPKNIQYF. The DNA of the CDR3 is TGCGCCAGCAGTCGCATCCGGGACAGGGGTCCCAAAAACATTCAGTACTTC. The gene calls are TRBV23-1 and TRBJ2-4, with 10 bases identical to TRBD1. TRBV23-1 is filed as an ORF, its function uncertain. The CDR3 spans 17 residues. J was trimmed by 2 bases and V by 4 bases; bases with no gene match: 8.

CDR3 sequence reads: CASSQLAGGTDTQYF. For the CDR3, the DNA is TGTGCCAGCAGCCAACTAGCGGGGGGGACAGATACGCAGTATTTT. The rearrangement joins TRBV3-1 (or the pseudogene TRBV3-2) to TRBJ2-3, with TRBD2 matching 12 bases. The CDR3 is 15 residues long. The trim removed 2 bases at V and 3 bases at J, leaving 0 bases unmatched. Per germline, CDR1 LGHDT and CDR2 YNNKEL (reference sequence).

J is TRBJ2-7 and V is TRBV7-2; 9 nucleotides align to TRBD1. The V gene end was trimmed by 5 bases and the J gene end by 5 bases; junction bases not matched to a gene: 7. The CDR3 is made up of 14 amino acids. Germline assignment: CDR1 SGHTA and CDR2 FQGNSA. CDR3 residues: CASSINRGRDEQYF. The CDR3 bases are TGTGCCAGCAGCATCAACAGGGGGCGCGACGAGCAGTACTTC. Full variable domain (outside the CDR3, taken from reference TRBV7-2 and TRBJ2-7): GAGVSQSPSNKVTEKGKDVELRCDPISGHTALYWYRQSLGQGLEFLIYFQGNSAPDKSGLPSDRFSAERTGGSVSTLTIQRTQQEDSAVYLCASSINRGRDEQYFGPGTRLTVT.

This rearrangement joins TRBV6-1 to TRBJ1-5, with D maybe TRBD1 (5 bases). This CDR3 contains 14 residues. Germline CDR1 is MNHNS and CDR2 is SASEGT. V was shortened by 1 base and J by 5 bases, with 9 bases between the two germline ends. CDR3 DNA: TGTGCCAGCAGTGAAGTGTGGGGGGATCAGCCCCAGCATTTT. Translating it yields CASSEVWGDQPQHF.

The CDR3 DNA sequence: TGTGCCAGCAGCCTCCGGGAGAACTATGGCTACACCTTC. Translation gives CASSLRENYGYTF. The genes are TRBV5-8 and TRBJ1-2; D remains unclear. This CDR3 spans 13 amino acids. Between the trimmed V and J ends, which lost 4 bases and 2 bases, there was a span of 9 bases. In germline, CDR1 is SGHTS, CDR2 YDEGEE.

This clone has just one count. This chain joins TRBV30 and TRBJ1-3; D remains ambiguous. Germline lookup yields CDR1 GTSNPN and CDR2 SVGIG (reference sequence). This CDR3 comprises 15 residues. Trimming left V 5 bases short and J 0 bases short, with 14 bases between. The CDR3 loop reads CAWDARGDSGNTIYF. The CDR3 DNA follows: TGTGCCTGGGACGCCCGCGGCGACTCTGGAAACACCATATATTTT.

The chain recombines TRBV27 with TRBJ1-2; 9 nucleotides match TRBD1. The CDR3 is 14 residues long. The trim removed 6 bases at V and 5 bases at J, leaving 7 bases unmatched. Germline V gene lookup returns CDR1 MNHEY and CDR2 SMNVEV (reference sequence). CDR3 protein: CASRPYDRGYGYTF. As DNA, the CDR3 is TGTGCCAGCAGGCCCTACGACAGGGGGTATGGCTACACCTTC.

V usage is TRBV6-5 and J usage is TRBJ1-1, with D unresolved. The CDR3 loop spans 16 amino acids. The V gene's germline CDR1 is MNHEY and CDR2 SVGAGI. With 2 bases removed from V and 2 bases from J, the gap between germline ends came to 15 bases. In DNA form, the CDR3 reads TGTGCCAGCAGTTACGCTACCCCGGCCCTAAACACTGAAGCTTTCTTT. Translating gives CASSYATPALNTEAFF.

CDR3 nucleotides: TGTGCCACCCGTCGAGGGAACTACAATGAGCAGTTCTTC. Amino acids: CATRRGNYNEQFF. The chain couples TRBV10-3 to TRBJ2-1; tentatively, D is TRBD2 (5 bases). Trimming left V 10 bases short and J 3 bases short, with 13 bases between. CDR3 size: 13 residues. The germline V gene encodes CDR1 ENHRY and CDR2 SYGVKD.

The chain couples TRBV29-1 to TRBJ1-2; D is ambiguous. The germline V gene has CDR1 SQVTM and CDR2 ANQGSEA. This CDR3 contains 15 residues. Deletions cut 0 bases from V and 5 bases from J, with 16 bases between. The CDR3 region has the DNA TGCAGCGTTGAAGATTCGACGAAAGCAGTATATGGCTACACCTTC. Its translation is CSVEDSTKAVYGYTF. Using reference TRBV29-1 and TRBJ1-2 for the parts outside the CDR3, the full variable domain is SAVISQKPSRDICQRGTSLTIQCQVDSQVTMMFWYRQQPGQSLTLIATANQGSEATYESGFVIDKFPISRPNLTFSTLTVSNMSPEDSSIYLCSVEDSTKAVYGYTFGSGTRLTVV.

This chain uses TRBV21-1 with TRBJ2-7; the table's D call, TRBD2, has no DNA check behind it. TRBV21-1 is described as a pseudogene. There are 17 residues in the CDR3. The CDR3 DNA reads TGTGCCAGCAGCAAACCTAGCGGGAGGGCCAAGACTTACGAGCAGTACTTC. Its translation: CASSKPSGRAKTYEQYF.

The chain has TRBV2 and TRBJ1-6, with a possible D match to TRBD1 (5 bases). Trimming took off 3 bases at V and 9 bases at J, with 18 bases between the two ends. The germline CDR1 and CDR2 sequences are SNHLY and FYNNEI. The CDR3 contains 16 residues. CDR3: CASSDGAGAGTSPLHF. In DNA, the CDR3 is TGTGCCAGCAGTGATGGGGCCGGGGCGGGAACTTCACCCCTCCACTTT.

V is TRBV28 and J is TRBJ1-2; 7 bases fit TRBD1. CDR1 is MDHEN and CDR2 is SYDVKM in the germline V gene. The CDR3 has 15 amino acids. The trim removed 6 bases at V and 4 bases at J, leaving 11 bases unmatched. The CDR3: CASRTGTETVYGYTF. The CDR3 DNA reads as TGTGCCAGCAGAACCGGGACAGAGACCGTCTATGGCTACACCTTC.

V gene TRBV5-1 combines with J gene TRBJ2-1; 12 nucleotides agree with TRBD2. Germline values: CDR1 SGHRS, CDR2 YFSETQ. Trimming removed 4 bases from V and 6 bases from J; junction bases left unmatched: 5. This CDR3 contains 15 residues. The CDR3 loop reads CASSRLAGVVNEQFF. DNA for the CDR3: TGCGCCAGCAGCAGACTAGCGGGAGTAGTCAATGAGCAGTTCTTC. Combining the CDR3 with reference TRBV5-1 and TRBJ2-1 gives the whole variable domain KAGVTQTPRYLIKTRGQQVTLSCSPISGHRSVSWYQQTPGQGLQFLFEYFSETQRNKGNFPGRFSGRQFSNSRSEMNVSTLELGDSALYLCASSRLAGVVNEQFFGPGTRLTVL.

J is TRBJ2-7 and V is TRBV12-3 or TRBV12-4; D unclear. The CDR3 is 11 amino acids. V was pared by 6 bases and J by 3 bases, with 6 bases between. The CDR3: CASSRLYEQYF. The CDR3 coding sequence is TGTGCCAGCAGCCGTCTCTACGAGCAGTACTTC.

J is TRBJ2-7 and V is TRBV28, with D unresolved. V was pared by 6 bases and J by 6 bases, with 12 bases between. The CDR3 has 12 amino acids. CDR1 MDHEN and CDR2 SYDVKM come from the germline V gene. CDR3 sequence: CASSRLPREQYF. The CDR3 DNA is TGTGCCAGCAGCCGACTTCCGCGCGAGCAGTACTTC.

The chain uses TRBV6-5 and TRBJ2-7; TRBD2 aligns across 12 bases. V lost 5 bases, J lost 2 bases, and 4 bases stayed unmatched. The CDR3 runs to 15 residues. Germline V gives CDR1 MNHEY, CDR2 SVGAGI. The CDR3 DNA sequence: TGTGCCAGCAGTACGGGACTAGCGGGCCCCTACGAGCAGTACTTC. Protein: CASSTGLAGPYEQYF.

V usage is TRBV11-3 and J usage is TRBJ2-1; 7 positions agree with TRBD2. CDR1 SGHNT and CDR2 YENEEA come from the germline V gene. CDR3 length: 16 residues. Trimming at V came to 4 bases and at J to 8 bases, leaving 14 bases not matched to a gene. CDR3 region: CASSSGGSGVWDEQFF. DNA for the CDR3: TGTGCCAGCAGCTCCGGGGGGAGCGGGGTTTGGGATGAGCAGTTCTTC.